This T cell receptor beta chain was obtained from a study of T cell repertoires in cytomegalovirus infection. Study information: CMV epitopes in the study were HLA-C-restricted (recently identified) and HLA-B-restricted (well studied). Public signatures in TCR beta pointed to CMV infection and matching HLA type. Broader study findings: Based on cumulative public TCR beta family frequency, carriers of CMV plus the relevant HLA were identified. The ex vivo response was dominated by HLA-C-restricted CMV-specific TCR beta clonotypes.

MiXCR, run by TCRdb on the reads, gives a single entry per CDR3 protein. The profile covers around 78,000 distinct CDR3 sequences, with roughly a quarter appearing a single time and about 50% taken by the ten largest. A remark on this clonotype: What it binds is not known. Compared with germline, one end of the junction differs, possibly owing to a read error.

CDR1 is MNHEY and CDR2 is SMNVEV in the germline V gene (reference sequence). The CDR3 totals 17 residues. Specimen: CD8+ T cells from cultured PBMCs, collected from culture after CMV antigen stimulation. The chain uses TRBV27 and TRBJ2-2, with 13 bases matching TRBD2. This receptor was obtained from a human donor in good health (CMV status not recorded). Some clones in this sample may be carry-over from other donors' samples. CDR3 nucleotides: TGTGCCAACAGTGGCGAACTAGCGGGAGGGCCTTCCGGGGAGCTGTTTTTT. Translating it yields CANSGELAGGPSGELFF.